Given below is one T cell receptor (beta chain) in context. The antigen this receptor binds is unknown. There are no base qualities to consult, and no much larger clone falls within one base. This entry comes from a study of T-cell memory formation after mild COVID-19 (dated by TCRdb to 2020 to 2023). Regarding the research as a whole: TCR sequence clusters from the two donors were found to be largely donor specific. T-cell clones expanding and contracting after mild COVID-19 in a couple of donors were tracked by longitudinal TCRalpha and TCRbeta repertoire sequencing. The cohort was made up of two young adult volunteers, one female and one male, who were previously healthy. Results the study describes overall, beyond this receptor: Clones contracting from day 15 to 85 had balanced CD4/CD8 phenotypes, while a second wave expanding from day 15 to 37 was biased towards CD4+. Contracting CD4+ clones turned up mainly in the CM and EM memory subsets, whereas EMRA was where CD8+ clones were enriched. The detection of some responding clones in pre-infection memory suggests that pre-existing cross-reactive memory T cells joined the SARS-CoV-2 response. The second-wave clones that peaked on day 37 were not confirmed to be SARS-CoV-2 specific. The study included only a couple of mild cases, and larger cohorts that include severe cases with pre-infection samples were judged to be necessary.

The CDR3 starts with the cysteine, ends with the phenylalanine, and has 14 residues. Kept here is only the CDR3 DNA, which spans 42 bases and is read in frame from base 1. Sequences SEHNR (CDR1) and FQNEAQ (CDR2) are obtained from the germline V gene (reference sequence). V and J lose 4 bases and 5 bases, and a span of 9 bases separates them. The reads were generated on an Illumina NovaSeq 6000. TCRalpha and TCRbeta cDNA libraries were built by 5'RACE with constant-segment primers, adding sample barcodes and unique molecular identifiers. RNA was extracted from every sample with Trizol reagent. Libraries were amplified in two PCR steps, with a second sample barcode and Illumina TruSeq adapters added in the second step. The libraries were sequenced on an Illumina NovaSeq using 2 x 150 bp paired-end reads. As for the original processing: Reads were demultiplexed and collapsed into UMI-guided consensus sequences with migec v1.2.7. Using mixcr v2.1.11, UMI consensuses were aligned to TRA and TRB V and J templates and then assembled into clonotypes. A clonotype was counted as expanded or contracted only if both edgeR and NoisET called the change significant, with noise models trained on biological replicates. For edgeR calls, the thresholds were a false discovery rate-adjusted p below 0.01 and a log2 fold-change of 1. As an exploratory analysis of dynamics, max-normalized trajectories of the 1000 most abundant clonotypes were examined by PCA with hierarchical clustering. The CD4 or CD8 phenotype of responding clones was assigned using the separately sequenced CD4+ and CD8+ repertoires. TCRdb itself trimmed the public reads at Q25 with fastp, ran MiXCR and retained productive beta chains. Each entry merges the rows of one CDR3 protein and shows their most common DNA and genes. The V and J calls and clone size are TCRdb's, not the authors'. Counted in this sample were some 210,000 distinct CDR3 sequences; around 30% of them appeared once. The top ten hold 9.5% to 12% of the sample.

PBMCs were isolated by Ficoll-Paque density gradient centrifugation. The material sequenced was PBMCs or a T cell subset sorted from them (not recorded which). The chain employs TRBV7-9 and TRBJ1-6; the D gene is unclear. The clonotype originates from an adult woman who had mild COVID-19 (a few samples of this study predate the infection). The sample titles of this study are shuffled in the database, so cell type and time point are left out; the donor was told from shared clones. The CDR3: CASSSEINNSPLHF. The nucleotide sequence is TGTGCCAGCAGCTCAGAGATAAATAATTCACCCCTCCACTTT.